Following are 29 T cell receptor beta chains from one sample sequenced in a study of naive and memory T cell subsets (dated by TCRdb to 2016 to 2017). Preparation of the library involved UMI-ligation and nested PCR. Instrument used: Illumina MiSeq. An equimolar mix of two oligonucleotides covering both TRBC1 and TRBC2 was used as the beta constant-region primer. TCRdb redid the processing of the public reads, applying fastp at Q25 and MiXCR, and retained in-frame beta chains. Rows with a matching CDR3 protein are joined into one entry that keeps the most common DNA and genes. The sample has some 36,000 distinct CDR3 sequences on record, less than 15% of them singletons. The ten most abundant clones make up under 25% of the sample. Input material: effector memory CD4+ T cells from blood. The cell subset or site label here, explained by the study, means: effector memory, CD45RA- CD27-. Source of these receptors: a human donor in good health.

The chain is built from TRBV28 and TRBJ2-6; 10 nucleotides match TRBD1. This CDR3 comprises 15 residues. The V segment lost 8 bases and the J segment 4 bases; nucleotides outside the gene matches: 5. CDR1 and CDR2 (germline): MDHEN, SYDVKM. CDR3 region: CASGGQGTGANVLTF. Here the CDR3 DNA reads TGTGCCAGCGGGGGACAGGGGACCGGGGCCAACGTCCTGACTTTC.

This chain connects TRBV29-1 to TRBJ2-3; 8 bases are a match to TRBD2. The germline CDR1 and CDR2 sequences are SQVTM and ANQGSEA. The CDR3 contains 18 residues. The V and J ends lost 8 bases and 2 bases, in that order; junction bases with no gene match: 21. The CDR3 DNA reads as TGCAGCTCGGGGGGGCTACTAGCGGAGGGGGATAACACAGATACGCAGTATTTT. Encoded protein: CSSGGLLAEGDNTDTQYF.

The chain links TRBV5-1 to TRBJ2-7, with 9 bases lining up with TRBD1. Germline CDR1 and CDR2: SGHRS and YFSETQ. V shed 4 bases, J shed 2 bases, and the junction held 4 bases outside the gene matches. The CDR3 sequence is 14 residues long. The CDR3 DNA reads TGCGCCAGCAGCCCAGGGACAGGGCCCTACGAGCAGTACTTC. Its protein product is CASSPGTGPYEQYF.

This clonotype turned up a few times. Just one base apart from a much larger clone, this may be a read error. The gene calls are TRBV5-4 and TRBJ2-6; D is unresolved. The germline V and J ends were trimmed by 0 bases and 0 bases, with 4 bases remaining between them. Germline-derived CDR1 and CDR2 are SGHNT and YYREEE (reference sequence). There are 15 residues in the CDR3. The CDR3 DNA reads as TGTGCCAGCAGCTTGGGGGGCTCTGGGGCCAACGTCCTGACTTTC. Translated: CASSLGGSGANVLTF.

About this clonotype itself: This may be a read error: a much more frequent sequence differs by one nucleotide. This rearrangement joins TRBV24-1 to TRBJ2-1; perhaps TRBD1 as D (8 bases). Germline-derived CDR1 and CDR2 are KGHDR and SFDVKD. This CDR3 is 16 amino acids long. Here the CDR3 reads CTTSDPQGAGDNEQFF. CDR3 nucleotides: TGTACCACCAGTGATCCCCAGGGGGCGGGAGACAATGAGCAGTTCTTC.

This clonotype came up a few times. This chain's CDR3 is CASSEQLAAGELFF. The DNA of the CDR3 is TGTGCCAGCAGTGAGCAACTAGCGGCCGGGGAGCTGTTTTTT. The chain is built from TRBV6-2 or TRBV6-3 and TRBJ2-2, with 8 bases matching TRBD2. This CDR3 has 14 amino acids. V was clipped by 5 bases and J by 6 bases; unmatched bases: 5. CDR1 and CDR2 (germline): MNHEY, SVGEGT.

Regarding this clonotype: A much larger clonotype is one base distant, so this may be a read error. This sequence joins TRBV5-1 and TRBJ2-2; D is undetermined. The germline V gene encodes CDR1 SGHRS and CDR2 YFSETQ. CDR3 size: 14 residues. This CDR3 is CTTAPGPPGGELFF. As DNA, the CDR3 is TGCACCACCGCTCCGGGCCCACCCGGCGGGGAGCTGTTTTTT.

This clonotype occurred a few times. This chain links TRBV5-4 with TRBJ2-2; tentative D call: TRBD1 (6 bases). V shed 0 bases and J shed 1 base, with 13 bases lying between them. The CDR3 runs to 17 residues. Germline loops: CDR1 SGHNT, CDR2 YYREEE (reference sequence). CDR3 loop: CASSLEPGARNTGELFF. CDR3 DNA: TGTGCCAGCAGCTTGGAGCCAGGGGCCCGGAACACCGGGGAGCTGTTTTTT.

This rearrangement joins TRBV29-1 to TRBJ2-3; 10 bases match TRBD2. The CDR3 length is 15 residues. Germline CDR1 SQVTM, CDR2 ANQGSEA. V lost 4 bases to trimming and J lost 0 bases; unmatched junction nucleotides: 4. The DNA of the CDR3 is TGCAGCGTTGGTACTAGCGGGACTAGCACAGATACGCAGTATTTT. It is translated as CSVGTSGTSTDTQYF.

This clonotype occurred a few times. The chain recombines TRBV7-2 with TRBJ2-3; no firm D call. The V and J ends lost 2 bases and 4 bases respectively, with 4 bases between them. This CDR3 has 12 amino acids. Germline V gives CDR1 SGHTA, CDR2 FQGNSA. CDR3 in amino acids: CASSLWADTQYF. CDR3 DNA: TGTGCCAGCAGCTTATGGGCAGATACGCAGTATTTT.

This clonotype was counted between two and nine times. V usage is TRBV7-2 and J usage is TRBJ2-3; 7 bases are shared with TRBD1. CDR1 is SGHTA and CDR2 is FQGNSA in the germline V gene. V lost 5 bases and J lost 2; bases outside the gene matches: 7. CDR3 length: 15 amino acids. The CDR3 nucleotides are TGTGCCAGCAGCGTAGACAGGGCTAACACAGATACGCAGTATTTT. Protein: CASSVDRANTDTQYF.

This sequence joins TRBV6-2 or TRBV6-3 and TRBJ1-5; D call uncertain. The V gene lost 4 bases and the J gene lost 0 bases, with 16 bases spanning the gap. The CDR3 length is 17 residues. The V gene's germline CDR1 is MNHEY and CDR2 SVGEGT. CDR3 coding DNA: TGTGCCAGCAGTTCCGCCTGGAGACAAAGTAGCAATCAGCCCCAGCATTTT. This translates into CASSSAWRQSSNQPQHF.

This clonotype came up a few times. The chain links TRBV11-2 to TRBJ2-5, with 7 bases matching TRBD2. V shed 5 bases and J 4 bases; nucleotides not matched to a gene: 13. The CDR3 spans 16 residues. CDR1 and CDR2 from the germline V gene are SGHAT and FQNNGV. The CDR3 is CASSLGSGTNVETQYF. As DNA, the CDR3 is TGTGCCAGCAGCCTCGGAAGCGGGACTAACGTAGAGACCCAGTACTTC.

This clonotype was seen once. The chain couples TRBV20-1 to TRBJ1-2; D not resolved. Trimming left V 4 bases short and J 0 bases short, with 9 bases between. Germline lookup yields CDR1 DFQATT and CDR2 SNEGSKA (reference sequence). The CDR3 is 13 residues long. CDR3 region: CSAMVDTNYGYTF. The CDR3 DNA sequence: TGCAGTGCTATGGTAGATACTAACTATGGCTACACCTTC.

This clonotype was seen a few times. CDR3 protein: CASRLNQGGTYEQYF. CDR3 DNA sequence: TGTGCCAGCAGACTCAACCAAGGCGGGACCTACGAGCAGTACTTC. This rearrangement joins TRBV6-2 or TRBV6-3 to TRBJ2-7; a possible D gene is TRBD2 (6 bases). V shed 6 bases and J shed 2 bases, with 17 bases lying between them. CDR1 is MNHEY, CDR2 SVGEGT, per germline. The CDR3 is 15 residues long.

This clonotype was counted many times. The J gene is TRBJ2-2, the V gene TRBV7-2; 10 bases line up with TRBD2. The V gene end was trimmed by 1 base and the J gene end by 0 bases; junction bases not matched to a gene: 5. CDR1 and CDR2 from the germline V gene are SGHTA and FQGNSA. This CDR3 contains 18 residues. Written as DNA, the CDR3 is TGTGCCAGCAGCTTAGGGGTACTAGCGGGGACGAACACCGGGGAGCTGTTTTTT. Translating gives CASSLGVLAGTNTGELFF.

This clonotype was seen many times. V gene TRBV20-1 combines with J gene TRBJ1-5; the match to TRBD1 covers 8 bases. V trimming: 3 bases; J trimming: 3 bases; junction bases outside the gene matches: 10. CDR1 is DFQATT and CDR2 is SNEGSKA in the germline V gene (reference sequence). CDR3 length: 16 amino acids. The CDR3 bases are TGCAGTGCTAGCGCCCGGACAGGGATCAACAATCAGCCCCAGCATTTT. This codes for CSASARTGINNQPQHF.

This clonotype was counted a few times. V usage is TRBV6-6 and J usage is TRBJ1-4; D is ambiguous. The length of the CDR3 is 12 residues. The V gene's germline CDR1 is MNHNY and CDR2 SVGAGI (reference sequence). V was trimmed by 2 bases and J by 8 bases, leaving 6 bases between them. Here the CDR3 reads CASSYSTEKLFF. The CDR3 DNA is TGTGCCAGCAGTTACAGTACGGAAAAACTGTTTTTT.

The rearrangement uses TRBV10-2 and TRBJ2-4; no reliable D call. Deletions cut 1 base from V and 2 bases from J, with 6 bases between. The CDR3 is 14 residues long. From germline, CDR1 is WSHSY and CDR2 SAAADI. CDR3 sequence reads: CASSECPTKNIQYF. The CDR3 nucleotides read TGCGCCAGCAGTGAGTGCCCTACCAAAAACATTCAGTACTTC.

This clonotype turned up a few times. In DNA form, the CDR3 reads TGTGCCAGCAGCTTCAGAGGACAGGGGATGAACACTGAAGCTTTCTTT. As protein: CASSFRGQGMNTEAFF. This chain links TRBV11-2 with TRBJ1-1, with 9 bases lining up with TRBD1. Germline lookup yields CDR1 SGHAT and CDR2 FQNNGV. The CDR3 contains 16 residues. After removal of 3 bases from V and 0 bases from J, the junction contained 5 bases not matched to a gene.

This clonotype was seen a handful of times. The V and J genes are TRBV3-1 and TRBJ2-6; D remains ambiguous. CDR3 size: 17 residues. Trimming left V 1 base short and J 4 bases short, with 14 bases between. Germline V gives CDR1 LGHDT, CDR2 YNNKEL (reference sequence). CDR3 nucleotides: TGTGCCAGCAGCCAAGTAACTCGCTCCCTCGGGGCCAACGTCCTGACTTTC. This sequence encodes CASSQVTRSLGANVLTF.

This clonotype was found a few times. The chain links TRBV7-9 to TRBJ1-1; D possibly corresponds to TRBD1 (5 bases). This CDR3 contains 16 residues. Germline V gene sequence: CDR1 SEHNR, CDR2 FQNEAQ (reference sequence). Trimming pared 0 bases from V and 2 bases from J, leaving 13 bases between. The CDR3 protein is CASSLAGRGSNTEAFF. CDR3 DNA sequence: TGTGCCAGCAGCTTAGCGGGGCGGGGCAGTAACACTGAAGCTTTCTTT.

The sample holds a few counts of this clonotype. The rearrangement links TRBV6-1 to TRBJ2-1; TRBD1 matches at 8 bases. CDR1 is MNHNS and CDR2 is SASEGT in the germline V gene. This CDR3 has 15 residues. The junction had 17 bases not matched to a gene; V was cut back by 7 bases and J by 12 bases. The CDR3 DNA reads TGTGCCAGCACCTTAGGTGGACAGGGTCGAATCGGGCAGTTCTTC. It yields the protein CASTLGGQGRIGQFF.

The rearrangement uses TRBV27 and TRBJ1-1, with a possible D match to TRBD1 (5 bases). Between the trimmed V and J ends, which lost 5 bases and 0 bases, there was a span of 16 bases. The germline gives CDR1 MNHEY, CDR2 SMNVEV (reference sequence). The CDR3 loop spans 16 amino acids. The CDR3 here is CASSRDRTRMNTEAFF. DNA for the CDR3: TGTGCCAGCAGTCGAGACAGAACTAGAATGAACACTGAAGCTTTCTTT.

Many counts were recorded for this clonotype. The chain employs TRBV20-1 and TRBJ2-2, with 11 bases lining up with TRBD2. Germline V gene sequence: CDR1 DFQATT, CDR2 SNEGSKA (reference sequence). The CDR3 has 15 residues. Trimming cost V 5 bases and J 3 bases; bases outside gene matches: 5. CDR3 DNA: TGCAGTGCTGACCTAGCGGGAGGCTACACCGGGGAGCTGTTTTTT. Its translation is CSADLAGGYTGELFF.

This clonotype came up a few times. The chain employs TRBV7-8 and TRBJ2-3, with unresolved D. The V gene lost 5 bases and the J gene lost 6 bases, with 21 bases spanning the gap. This CDR3 spans 16 amino acids. Germline CDR1 SGHVS, CDR2 FQNEAQ. The CDR3, as DNA: TGTGCCAGCAGCGAACGACGGTCTACCCCGTCGGATACGCAGTATTTT. As protein: CASSERRSTPSDTQYF.

This clonotype has ten or more counts. V is TRBV4-1 and J is TRBJ2-7; D is tentatively TRBD1 or TRBD2 (7 bases each). CDR1 is MGHRA and CDR2 is YSYEKL in the germline V gene. The V and J ends lost 1 base and 3 bases respectively, with 16 bases between them. The length of the CDR3 is 16 residues. The CDR3, as DNA: TGCGCCAGCAGCCAAGCAGCGGGACAGTCTATCTACGAGCAGTACTTC. It translates to CASSQAAGQSIYEQYF.

About this clonotype itself: This may stem from a read error, because a much larger clone lies one nucleotide away. The genes are TRBV7-7 and TRBJ2-1, with a tentative D call TRBD1 (7 bases). The length of the CDR3 is 13 residues. Per the germline V gene, CDR1 is SSHAT and CDR2 is FNYEAQ (reference sequence). The CDR3 loop reads CASSRRQGGEQLF. The CDR3 coding sequence is TGTGCCAGCAGCCGCAGACAGGGAGGTGAGCAGTTATTC.

A few counts support this clonotype. V usage is TRBV28 and J usage is TRBJ1-4; TRBD1 matches 7 bases. Germline trimming cut 8 bases from V and 12 bases from J; bases unmatched to any gene: 6. Germline values: CDR1 MDHEN, CDR2 SYDVKM. This CDR3 has 11 residues. CDR3 sequence reads: CASALTGELFF. In DNA form, the CDR3 reads TGTGCCAGCGCCTTAACAGGGGAACTGTTTTTT. Full variable domain (outside the CDR3, taken from reference TRBV28 and TRBJ1-4): DVKVTQSSRYLVKRTGEKVFLECVQDMDHENMFWYRQDPGLGLRLIYFSYDVKMKEKGDIPEGYSVSREKKERFSLILESASTNQTSMYLCASALTGELFFGSGTQLSVL.